This TCR beta chain emerged from a study of blood T cell repertoires in COVID-19. The repertoire was sequenced with immunoSEQ multiplex PCR; TCRdb's copy has only in-frame clones and lacks some. The table includes fewer than 35,000 clones, 90% detected once. Sequencing used peripheral blood. The clonotype comes from a man aged 70-80 years with active or convalescent COVID-19.

CDR3 loop: CASSHLAGASTDTQYF. The CDR3 DNA reads as TGCGCCAGCAGTCACCTGGCGGGAGCTAGCACAGATACGCAGTATTTT. The rearrangement joins TRBV10-2 to TRBJ2-3; TRBD2 matches 7 bases. CDR3 length: 16 amino acids. Trimming at V came to 5 bases and at J to 0 bases, leaving 8 bases not matched to a gene. Germline V gives CDR1 WSHSY, CDR2 SAAADI.